The clone carrying this T cell receptor (beta chain) was found once. The entry originates in a study of blood T cell repertoires in COVID-19. Study details: Italy, Spain and the United States were the sources of the convalescent and acute COVID-19 samples. T cells, B-cell-depleted T cells, or PBMCs supplied cDNA or gDNA.

The authors' processing: Quantification of nucleated cells was approximated via reference gene primer amplification. Generated by immunoSEQ multiplex PCR, the TCRdb table keeps only in-frame clones and is missing some. V, J and clone size were drawn from that table, and D and trimming were deduced from the DNA. Here the sample spans around 70,000 clones, approximately 81% being singletons. The CDR3 totals 13 residues. Looked up from germline, CDR1 is SGHRS and CDR2 is YFSETQ. Trimming left V 7 bases short and J 2 bases short, with 12 bases between. The source of this sequence is a woman aged 60-75 years with acute or convalescent COVID-19. Input material: peripheral blood. The chain combines TRBV5-1 with TRBJ1-1, with unresolved D. CDR3 sequence (DNA): TGCGCCAGCTACGGCGGTTTTAACACTGAAGCTTTCTTT. This encodes CASYGGFNTEAFF.